The 3 T cell receptor beta chains below all came from one sample that was sequenced in a study of blood T cell repertoires in COVID-19. Profiling relied on immunoSEQ multiplex PCR, and the TCRdb table lists in-frame clones only, not all of them. The table lists roughly 200,000 clones, 70% to 90% of them singletons. The sequenced sample was PBMCs or T cells enriched from blood (not recorded which). The receptors were gathered from a woman in her 40s with acute COVID-19.

The rearrangement uses TRBV28 and TRBJ2-1; 8 bases are shared with TRBD2. Germline CDR1 is MDHEN and CDR2 is SYDVKM. The CDR3 loop spans 16 amino acids. The V segment lost 7 bases and the J segment 0 bases; nucleotides outside the gene matches: 8. The CDR3 loop reads CASTSSSGTSYNEQFF. The CDR3, as DNA: TGTGCCAGCACCTCAAGTAGCGGGACCTCCTACAATGAGCAGTTCTTC.

This chain joins TRBV5-5 and TRBJ2-1; 8 bases are shared with TRBD2. Looked up from germline, CDR1 is SGHKS and CDR2 is YYEKEE (reference sequence). The CDR3 has 14 residues. The V and J ends lost 4 bases and 8 bases, in that order; junction bases with no gene match: 8. The CDR3 nucleotides are TGTGCCAGCAGCCTCGGACTAGCTCGCGATGAGCAGTTCTTC. This sequence encodes CASSLGLARDEQFF. The full variable domain, with the rest looked up from reference TRBV5-5 and TRBJ2-1, is DAGVTQSPTHLIKTRGQQVTLRCSPISGHKSVSWYQQVLGQGPQFIFQYYEKEERGRGNFPDRFSARQFPNYSSELNVNALLLGDSALYLCASSLGLARDEQFFGPGTRLTVL.

This chain connects TRBV28 to TRBJ2-1; the D gene is possibly TRBD1 (6 bases). V lost 3 bases to trimming and J lost 6 bases, with 15 bases between them. This CDR3 is 15 amino acids long. Per germline, CDR1 MDHEN and CDR2 SYDVKM. CDR3 amino acids: CASSFRTVPGNEQFF. The CDR3 DNA reads TGTGCCAGCAGTTTCCGGACAGTACCGGGCAATGAGCAGTTCTTC.